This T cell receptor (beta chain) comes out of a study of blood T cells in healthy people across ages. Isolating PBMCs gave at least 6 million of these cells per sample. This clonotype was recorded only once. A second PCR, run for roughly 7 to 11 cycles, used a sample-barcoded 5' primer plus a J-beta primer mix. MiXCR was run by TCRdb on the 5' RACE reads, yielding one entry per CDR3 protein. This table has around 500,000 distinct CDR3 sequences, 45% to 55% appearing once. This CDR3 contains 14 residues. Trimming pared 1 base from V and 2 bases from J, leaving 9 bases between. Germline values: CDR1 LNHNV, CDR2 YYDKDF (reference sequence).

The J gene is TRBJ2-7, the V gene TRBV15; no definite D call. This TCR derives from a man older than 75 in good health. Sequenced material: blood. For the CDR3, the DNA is TGTGCCACCAGCAGAGGGACCGCGCCCTACGAGCAGTACTTC. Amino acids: CATSRGTAPYEQYF.